This entry lists 30 T cell receptor beta chains sequenced from one sample in a study of blood T cell repertoires in COVID-19. Repertoires were generated with immunoSEQ multiplex PCR, while TCRdb's copy carries only in-frame clones and drops some. This table holds about 50,000 clones, roughly nine tenths found once. The sequencing input was peripheral blood. The receptors come from a man aged 40-55 years with active COVID-19.

This sequence joins TRBV5-1 and TRBJ1-4; 7 nucleotides line up with TRBD1. The germline CDR1 and CDR2 sequences are SGHRS and YFSETQ. The CDR3 loop spans 15 amino acids. V lost 2 bases and J lost 7; bases outside the gene matches: 8. The DNA for the CDR3 is TGCGCCAGCAGCTTAGAGGGGGCGCAAGGTGAAAAACTGTTTTTT. Its protein is CASSLEGAQGEKLFF.

The V gene is TRBV5-5, the J gene TRBJ2-7, with 7 bases identical to TRBD2. V was clipped by 4 bases and J by 4 bases; unmatched bases: 8. Looked up from germline, CDR1 is SGHKS and CDR2 is YYEKEE (reference sequence). This CDR3 spans 14 amino acids. In DNA form, the CDR3 reads TGTGCCAGCAGCGTTGTAGCGGGCCAGTACGAGCAGTACTTC. As protein: CASSVVAGQYEQYF.

J is TRBJ2-7 and V is TRBV19; TRBD2 agrees at 12 bases. J was trimmed by 4 bases and V by 4 bases; bases with no gene match: 8. There are 16 residues in the CDR3. CDR1 is LNHDA, CDR2 SQIVND, per germline (reference sequence). The CDR3, as DNA: TGTGCCAGTAGTAGGTCCGGACTAGCGGGACTTTACGAGCAGTACTTC. Encoded protein: CASSRSGLAGLYEQYF.

In this sample, this clone turned up once. This sequence joins TRBV2 and TRBJ1-2; TRBD1 matches 8 bases. The junction had 7 bases not matched to a gene; V was cut back by 1 base and J by 6 bases. Germline loops: CDR1 SNHLY, CDR2 FYNNEI. CDR3 length equals 15 residues. The CDR3: CASSEGQGAADGYTF. The DNA for the CDR3 is TGTGCCAGCAGTGAAGGGCAGGGGGCGGCAGATGGCTACACCTTC.

The chain recombines TRBV3-1 (or the pseudogene TRBV3-2) with TRBJ2-7; 8 bases match TRBD1. CDR1 is LGHDT and CDR2 is YNNKEL in the germline V gene (reference sequence). The J segment lost 6 bases and the V segment lost 0 bases, leaving 4 bases of the junction unmatched. The CDR3 has 14 amino acids. The CDR3 sequence is CASSQDRQGAEQYF. CDR3 bases: TGTGCCAGCAGCCAAGATCGGCAGGGGGCCGAGCAGTACTTC.

This rearrangement joins TRBV5-1 to TRBJ2-2, with 7 positions matching TRBD2. The CDR3 extends over 14 amino acids. CDR1 is SGHRS and CDR2 is YFSETQ in the germline V gene. The V and J ends lost 4 bases and 6 bases, in that order; junction bases with no gene match: 6. The CDR3 here is CASSRREQAGELFF. The DNA of the CDR3 is TGCGCCAGCAGCAGGCGGGAGCAAGCCGGGGAGCTGTTTTTT.

This chain connects TRBV10-2 to TRBJ1-1, with a possible D match to TRBD1 (6 bases). This CDR3 region has 12 residues. The V end lost 6 bases, the J end lost 6 bases, and 11 bases lay between the germline ends. In germline, CDR1 is WSHSY, CDR2 SAAADI. The CDR3 region is CASRQGTSEAFF. For the CDR3, the DNA is TGCGCCAGCAGGCAGGGGACCTCTGAAGCTTTCTTT.

V is TRBV9 and J is TRBJ2-7; 9 bases fit TRBD1. CDR1 is SGDLS, CDR2 YYNGEE, per germline. The CDR3 covers 15 residues. The V and J ends lost 0 bases and 2 bases, in that order; junction bases with no gene match: 3. The CDR3 coding sequence is TGTGCCAGCAGCGTAGGACAGGGGGTTCCCTACGAGCAGTACTTC. This encodes CASSVGQGVPYEQYF.

In this sample, this clone turned up once. This chain connects TRBV27 to TRBJ2-7, with 7 bases matching TRBD2. Germline V gene lookup returns CDR1 MNHEY and CDR2 SMNVEV (reference sequence). V shed 4 bases, J shed 5 bases, and the junction held 14 bases outside the gene matches. The CDR3 has 16 residues. The CDR3 reads CASSYPNQQGGHEQYF. As DNA, the CDR3 is TGTGCCAGCAGTTACCCCAATCAGCAGGGAGGGCACGAGCAGTACTTC.

The chain uses TRBV6-2 or TRBV6-3 and TRBJ2-5, with D tentatively TRBD2 (6 bases). Germline lookup yields CDR1 MNHEY and CDR2 SVGEGT. V lost 0 bases, J lost 5 bases, and 13 bases lay in between. The CDR3 loop spans 15 amino acids. CDR3: CASSYSIGSPETQYF. The CDR3 bases are TGTGCCAGCAGTTACTCGATCGGGAGTCCGGAGACCCAGTACTTC.

The chain couples TRBV5-1 to TRBJ1-2; 7 positions agree with TRBD1. Losses at the gene ends were 0 bases for V and 4 bases for J; bases not matched to a gene: 6. CDR1 is SGHRS and CDR2 is YFSETQ in the germline V gene. The CDR3 sequence is 15 residues long. The CDR3 sequence: CASSLDAQGTYGYTF. The DNA for the CDR3 is TGCGCCAGCAGCTTGGACGCACAGGGGACCTATGGCTACACCTTC.

The J gene is TRBJ2-1, the V gene TRBV28, with 7 positions matching TRBD2. Germline V CDR1 and CDR2: MDHEN, SYDVKM. Trimming cost V 6 bases and J 12 bases; bases outside gene matches: 11. There are 13 residues in the CDR3. The CDR3 here is CASRRAAGKGQFF. CDR3 DNA: TGTGCCAGCAGAAGGGCAGCGGGGAAGGGGCAGTTCTTC.

V and J are TRBV4-1 and TRBJ2-2, with 10 nucleotides matching TRBD2. With V trimmed by 4 bases and J by 0 bases, 14 bases remained unmatched. Looked up from germline, CDR1 is MGHRA and CDR2 is YSYEKL. This CDR3 is built from 20 residues. In DNA form, the CDR3 reads TGCGCCAGCAGCCCAAAGTGGCGGCTAGCGGGAGCCACGAACACCGGGGAGCTGTTTTTT. It specifies CASSPKWRLAGATNTGELFF.

The chain uses TRBV5-5 and TRBJ2-7, with D possibly TRBD1 on 6 matching bases. The CDR3 is made up of 13 amino acids. In germline, CDR1 is SGHKS, CDR2 YYEKEE (reference sequence). V was shortened by 3 bases and J by 5 bases, with 12 bases between the two germline ends. The CDR3 loop is CASSSRQVDEQYF. As DNA, the CDR3 is TGTGCCAGCAGCTCCCGACAGGTGGACGAGCAGTACTTC.

The rearrangement uses TRBV19 and TRBJ2-7; 9 positions match TRBD1. Germline trimming cut 4 bases from V and 6 bases from J; bases unmatched to any gene: 7. Germline CDR1 and CDR2: LNHDA and SQIVND (reference sequence). The CDR3 sequence is 14 residues long. The CDR3 DNA is TGTGCCAGTAGTACAACCGGGACAGGGATCGAGCAGTACTTC. Its protein is CASSTTGTGIEQYF.

The V gene is TRBV28, the J gene TRBJ2-1; D uncertain. In germline, CDR1 is MDHEN, CDR2 SYDVKM. V lost 2 bases and J 8 bases, leaving 7 bases between the germline ends. The CDR3 sequence is 12 residues long. The CDR3 is CASSLNGYEQFF. CDR3 sequence (DNA): TGTGCCAGCAGTTTAAATGGCTATGAGCAGTTCTTC. Looking up the rest from reference TRBV28 and TRBJ2-1 gives the full variable domain: DVKVTQSSRYLVKRTGEKVFLECVQDMDHENMFWYRQDPGLGLRLIYFSYDVKMKEKGDIPEGYSVSREKKERFSLILESASTNQTSMYLCASSLNGYEQFFGPGTRLTVL.

This clone was counted a single time. The chain joins TRBV5-4 to TRBJ2-3; the match to TRBD1 covers 9 bases. From germline, CDR1 is SGHNT and CDR2 YYREEE (reference sequence). The CDR3 totals 15 residues. Trimming at V came to 4 bases and at J to 2 bases, leaving 5 bases not matched to a gene. This chain's CDR3 is CASSKDRGFTDTQYF. The CDR3 nucleotides read TGTGCCAGCAGCAAGGACAGGGGTTTCACAGATACGCAGTATTTT.

The genes are TRBV15 and TRBJ2-1; perhaps TRBD2 as D (7 bases). This CDR3 is 18 amino acids long. Per the germline V gene, CDR1 is LNHNV and CDR2 is YYDKDF (reference sequence). V gave up 0 bases and J gave up 4 bases, with 19 bases separating them. CDR3 DNA sequence: TGTGCCACCAGCAGAGATAGGGGGGGAGACACCTTTTACAATGAGCAGTTCTTC. As protein: CATSRDRGGDTFYNEQFF.

The chain joins TRBV7-9 to TRBJ1-1, with D unclear. CDR1 SEHNR and CDR2 FQNEAQ come from the germline V gene (reference sequence). This CDR3 region has 14 residues. The V end was cut by 3 bases, the J end by 4 bases, with 12 bases between. In DNA, the CDR3 is TGTGCCAGCAGCTTGTCCACGCGAGCCACTGAAGCTTTCTTT. Translating gives CASSLSTRATEAFF.

V and J are TRBV5-1 and TRBJ2-1, with 11 positions matching TRBD2. Germline CDR1 and CDR2: SGHRS and YFSETQ. This CDR3 has 18 residues. The junction had 12 bases not matched to a gene; V was cut back by 0 bases and J by 7 bases. Written as DNA, the CDR3 is TGCGCCAGCAGCTTGGGCCCCCTAACTAGCGGGAGAAGAAATGAGCAGTTCTTC. Protein sequence: CASSLGPLTSGRRNEQFF.

The rearrangement uses TRBV7-7 and TRBJ2-2; weak D call: TRBD2 (6 bases). V lost 6 bases to trimming and J lost 2 bases, with 10 bases between them. In germline, CDR1 is SSHAT, CDR2 FNYEAQ (reference sequence). This CDR3 spans 14 amino acids. CDR3 region: CASSDGLNTGELFF. The DNA of the CDR3 is TGTGCCAGCAGTGACGGACTAAACACCGGGGAGCTGTTTTTT.

The gene calls are TRBV7-9 and TRBJ2-1, with D possibly TRBD1 on 5 matching bases. The V end was cut by 4 bases, the J end by 12 bases, with 10 bases between. Germline assignment: CDR1 SEHNR and CDR2 FQNEAQ (reference sequence). The CDR3 is 11 amino acids. Here the CDR3 reads CASSSGILQFF. DNA of the CDR3: TGTGCCAGCAGCTCAGGGATCCTGCAGTTCTTC.

This chain connects TRBV3-1 (or the pseudogene TRBV3-2) to TRBJ1-2; D might be TRBD1 (5 bases). The CDR3 is 16 residues long. Germline CDR1 is LGHDT and CDR2 is YNNKEL (reference sequence). The V and J ends lost 0 bases and 7 bases respectively, with 18 bases between them. The CDR3 DNA is TGTGCCAGCAGCCAAGATTCCTCCAGGCAGGGTAGTGGCTACACCTTC. Its protein product is CASSQDSSRQGSGYTF.

The chain joins TRBV6-6 to TRBJ1-6; 7 bases map to TRBD1. CDR3 size: 12 residues. The V gene's germline CDR1 is MNHNY and CDR2 SVGAGI (reference sequence). The CDR3 nucleotides are TGTGCTATAGAACAGGGGAATTCACCCCTCCACTTT. Encoded protein: CAIEQGNSPLHF.

The chain joins TRBV7-9 to TRBJ2-1, with 7 positions matching TRBD2. The CDR3 has 14 residues. Losses at the gene ends were 4 bases for V and 7 bases for J; bases not matched to a gene: 7. CDR1 SEHNR and CDR2 FQNEAQ come from the germline V gene (reference sequence). This CDR3 reads CASSWLADTNEQFF. The CDR3 DNA sequence: TGTGCCAGCAGCTGGCTAGCGGATACAAATGAGCAGTTCTTC.

The count of this clone is one. The chain couples TRBV15 to TRBJ2-1; 9 positions agree with TRBD2. The CDR3 totals 15 residues. Germline V gene data show CDR1 as LNHNV and CDR2 as YYDKDF (reference sequence). V gave up 3 bases and J gave up 2 bases; unmatched junction bases: 2. The CDR3 DNA reads TGTGCCACCAGCAGGACTAGCGGTCCCTACAATGAGCAGTTCTTC. This sequence encodes CATSRTSGPYNEQFF.

This clone was seen just once. This chain joins TRBV2 and TRBJ1-1, with D tentatively TRBD1 (5 bases). Germline CDR1 SNHLY, CDR2 FYNNEI. The V end lost 7 bases, the J end lost 1 base, and 10 bases lay between the germline ends. The CDR3 is made up of 13 amino acids. The CDR3 loop is CASTQEGNTEAFF. The DNA of the CDR3 is TGTGCCAGCACACAGGAGGGGAACACTGAAGCTTTCTTT.

The genes are TRBV27 and TRBJ1-1, with D possibly being TRBD1 (5 bases). Germline CDR1 is MNHEY and CDR2 is SMNVEV (reference sequence). Trimming left V 6 bases short and J 6 bases short, with 17 bases between. The CDR3 has 14 residues. The CDR3 spells CASSPRGGFPEAFF. The CDR3 DNA reads as TGTGCCAGCAGCCCCCGGGGGGGTTTCCCTGAAGCTTTCTTT.

The chain uses TRBV9 and TRBJ2-2; D might be TRBD1 (6 bases). Looked up from germline, CDR1 is SGDLS and CDR2 is YYNGEE. CDR3 length: 17 amino acids. V lost 1 base, J lost 4 bases, and 17 bases lay in between. The CDR3 sequence: CASSVSPGVSVTGELFF. CDR3 in DNA: TGTGCCAGCAGCGTAAGCCCAGGGGTCTCGGTCACCGGGGAGCTGTTTTTT.

The chain combines TRBV19 with TRBJ2-2; 8 nucleotides line up with TRBD2. Unmatched junction bases numbered 8, after V lost 5 bases and J lost 3 bases. CDR3 length: 16 residues. Germline assignment: CDR1 LNHDA and CDR2 SQIVND (reference sequence). This CDR3 is CASSPRGGPHTGELFF. The CDR3 region has the DNA TGTGCCAGTAGTCCCCGCGGGGGGCCGCACACCGGGGAGCTGTTTTTT.